The entry below gives a single T cell receptor (beta chain) sequence along with its context. As yet, its antigen is unknown. The record originates from a study of cytomegalovirus exposure and HLA in healthy donors. Study results and caveats: Per published accounts, TCR beta sequences correctly predicted the HLA-A and HLA-B alleles of most subjects. Across donors, sequencing depth was assumed by presence/absence analyses to be roughly uniform.

Both 60 Vbeta primers and 13 Jbeta primers went into the PCR. Assay used: immunoSEQ multiplex PCR; TCRdb lists only in-frame clones, some missing. The data show over 80,000 clones, 55% to 85% seen once. Trimming took 5 bases from V and 10 from J, leaving 15 bases between them. Per germline, CDR1 SGHTS and CDR2 YDEGEE. This CDR3 comprises 13 residues. The rearrangement uses TRBV5-8 and TRBJ1-4; D remains unclear. This sequence was found in a woman younger than 35 in good health and CMV-seropositive. Material for sequencing was PBMCs. The CDR3 coding sequence is TGTGCCAGCAGTTTCGACCGCGGAGGAAAACTGTTTTTT. Protein sequence: CASSFDRGGKLFF. The full variable domain, rest sourced from reference TRBV5-8 and TRBJ1-4, is EAGVTQSPTHLIKTRGQQATLRCSPISGHTSVYWYQQALGLGLQFLLWYDEGEERNRGNFPPRFSGRQFPNYSSELNVNALELEDSALYLCASSFDRGGKLFFGSGTQLSVL.